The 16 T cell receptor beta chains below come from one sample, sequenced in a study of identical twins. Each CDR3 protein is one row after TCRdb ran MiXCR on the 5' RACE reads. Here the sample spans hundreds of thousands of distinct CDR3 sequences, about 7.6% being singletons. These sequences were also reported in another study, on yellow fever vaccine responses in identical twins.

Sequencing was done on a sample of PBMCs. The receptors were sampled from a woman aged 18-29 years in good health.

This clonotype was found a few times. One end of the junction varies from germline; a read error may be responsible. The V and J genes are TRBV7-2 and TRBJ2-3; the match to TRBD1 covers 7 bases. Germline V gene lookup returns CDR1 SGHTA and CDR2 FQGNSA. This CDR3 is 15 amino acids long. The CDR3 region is CASTLQGLVTDTQYF. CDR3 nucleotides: TGTGCCAGCACCTTACAGGGGCTGGTCACAGATACGCAGTATTTT.

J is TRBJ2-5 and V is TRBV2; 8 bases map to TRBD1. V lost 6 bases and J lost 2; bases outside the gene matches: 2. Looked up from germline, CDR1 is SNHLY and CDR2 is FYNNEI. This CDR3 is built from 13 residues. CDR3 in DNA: TGTGCCAGCAGGGGGGACAGGCAAGAGACCCAGTACTTC. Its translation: CASRGDRQETQYF.

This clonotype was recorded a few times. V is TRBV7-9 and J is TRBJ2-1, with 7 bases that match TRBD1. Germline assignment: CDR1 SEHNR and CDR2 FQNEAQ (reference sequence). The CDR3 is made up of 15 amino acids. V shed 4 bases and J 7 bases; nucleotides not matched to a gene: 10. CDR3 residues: CASSSGTALENEQFF. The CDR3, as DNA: TGTGCCAGCAGCTCCGGGACAGCCCTGGAGAATGAGCAGTTCTTC.

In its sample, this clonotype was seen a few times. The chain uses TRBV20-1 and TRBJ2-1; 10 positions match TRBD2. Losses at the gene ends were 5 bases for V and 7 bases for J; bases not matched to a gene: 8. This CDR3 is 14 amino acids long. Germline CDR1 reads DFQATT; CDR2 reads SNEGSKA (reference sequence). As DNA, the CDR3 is TGCAGTGCTCCCCGGCCTAGCGGGGGTAATGAGCAGTTCTTC. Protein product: CSAPRPSGGNEQFF.

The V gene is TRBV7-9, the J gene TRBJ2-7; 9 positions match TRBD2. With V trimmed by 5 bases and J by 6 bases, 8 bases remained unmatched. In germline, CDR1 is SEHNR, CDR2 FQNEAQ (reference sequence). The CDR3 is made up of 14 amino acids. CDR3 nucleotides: TGTGCCAGCAGCCCTATGGGCGGGAGGGGCGAGCAGTACTTC. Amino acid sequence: CASSPMGGRGEQYF.

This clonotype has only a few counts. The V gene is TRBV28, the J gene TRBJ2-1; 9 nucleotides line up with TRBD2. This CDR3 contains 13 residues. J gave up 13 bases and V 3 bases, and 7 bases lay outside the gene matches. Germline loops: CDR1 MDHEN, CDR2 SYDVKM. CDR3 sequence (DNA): TGTGCCAGCAGTTTCCCCCTAGCGGGGAGCCAGTTCTTC. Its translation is CASSFPLAGSQFF. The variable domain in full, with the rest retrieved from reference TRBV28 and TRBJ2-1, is DVKVTQSSRYLVKRTGEKVFLECVQDMDHENMFWYRQDPGLGLRLIYFSYDVKMKEKGDIPEGYSVSREKKERFSLILESASTNQTSMYLCASSFPLAGSQFFGPGTRLTVL.

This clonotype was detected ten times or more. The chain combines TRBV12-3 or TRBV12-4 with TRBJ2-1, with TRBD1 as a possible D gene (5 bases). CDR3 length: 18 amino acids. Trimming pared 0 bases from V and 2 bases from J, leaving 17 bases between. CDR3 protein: CASSLALRGLQPYNEQFF. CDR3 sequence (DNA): TGTGCCAGCAGTTTAGCGCTAAGGGGTCTCCAACCCTACAATGAGCAGTTCTTC.

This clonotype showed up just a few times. The CDR3 DNA sequence: TGTGCCAGCAGCCCCCTTGGGGGGAACGTGCAGTATTTT. This codes for CASSPLGGNVQYF. The rearrangement joins TRBV14 to TRBJ2-3; D perhaps matches TRBD2 (6 bases). The CDR3 has 13 residues. Germline values: CDR1 SGHDN, CDR2 FVKESK. The V end lost 4 bases, the J end lost 11 bases, and 16 bases lay between the germline ends. Drawing the rest from reference TRBV14 and TRBJ2-3, the complete variable domain is EAGVTQFPSHSVIEKGQTVTLRCDPISGHDNLYWYRRVMGKEIKFLLHFVKESKQDESGMPNNRFLAERTGGTYSTLKVQPAELEDSGVYFCASSPLGGNVQYFGPGTRLTVL.

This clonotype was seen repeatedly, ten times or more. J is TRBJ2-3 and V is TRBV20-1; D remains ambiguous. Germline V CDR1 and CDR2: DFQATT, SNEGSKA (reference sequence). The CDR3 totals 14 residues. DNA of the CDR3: TGCAGCGCCAACCCCCCGGGTTGGCTGGATACGCAGTATTTT. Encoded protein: CSANPPGWLDTQYF.

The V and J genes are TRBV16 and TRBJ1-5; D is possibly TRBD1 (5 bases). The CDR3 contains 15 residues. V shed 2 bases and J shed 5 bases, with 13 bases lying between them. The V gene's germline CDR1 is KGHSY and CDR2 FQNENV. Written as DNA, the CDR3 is TGTGCCAGCAGCCAAAATCTAGGAGGGGATCAGCCCCAGCATTTT. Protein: CASSQNLGGDQPQHF.

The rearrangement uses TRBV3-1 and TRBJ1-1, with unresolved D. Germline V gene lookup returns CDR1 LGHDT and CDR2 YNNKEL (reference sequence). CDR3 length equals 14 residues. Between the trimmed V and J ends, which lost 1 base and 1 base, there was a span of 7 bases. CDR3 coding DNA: TGTGCCAGCAGCCAAGGGTTTCGGAACACTGAAGCTTTCTTT. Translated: CASSQGFRNTEAFF.

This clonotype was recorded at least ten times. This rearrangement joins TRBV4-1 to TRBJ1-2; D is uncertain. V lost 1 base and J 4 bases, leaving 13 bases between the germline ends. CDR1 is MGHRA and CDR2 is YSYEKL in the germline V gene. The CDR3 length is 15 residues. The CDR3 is CASSQVEGSGYGYTF. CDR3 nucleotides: TGCGCCAGCAGCCAAGTCGAAGGCAGCGGCTATGGCTACACCTTC.

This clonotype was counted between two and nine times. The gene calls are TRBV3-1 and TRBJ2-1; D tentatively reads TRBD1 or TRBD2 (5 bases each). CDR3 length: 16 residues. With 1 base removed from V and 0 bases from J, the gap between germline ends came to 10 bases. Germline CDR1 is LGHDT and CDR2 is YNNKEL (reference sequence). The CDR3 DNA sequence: TGTGCCAGCAGCCAAGGGACTGACAGCTCCTACAATGAGCAGTTCTTC. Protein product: CASSQGTDSSYNEQFF.

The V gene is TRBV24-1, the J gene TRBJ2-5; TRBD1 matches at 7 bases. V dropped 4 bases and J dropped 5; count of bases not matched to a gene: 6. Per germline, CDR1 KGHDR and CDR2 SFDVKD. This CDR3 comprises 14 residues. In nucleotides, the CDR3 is TGTGCCACCAGTGACCCTGACAGGGCCGAGACCCAGTACTTC. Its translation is CATSDPDRAETQYF.

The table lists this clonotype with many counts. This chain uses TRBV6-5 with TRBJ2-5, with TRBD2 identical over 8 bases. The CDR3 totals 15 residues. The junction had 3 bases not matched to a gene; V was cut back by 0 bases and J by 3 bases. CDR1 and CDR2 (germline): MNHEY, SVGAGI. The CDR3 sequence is CASSYSAGGKETQYF. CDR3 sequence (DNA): TGTGCCAGCAGTTACTCGGCGGGGGGAAAAGAGACCCAGTACTTC.

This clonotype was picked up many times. CDR3 amino acids: CASSSGPGETQYF. The CDR3 DNA follows: TGTGCCAGCAGCTCAGGACCGGGAGAGACCCAGTACTTC. The rearrangement joins TRBV6-6 to TRBJ2-5; D gene uncertain. Germline V gene lookup returns CDR1 MNHNY and CDR2 SVGAGI (reference sequence). Trimming stripped 6 bases from V and 4 bases from J, with 12 bases between. The length of the CDR3 is 13 residues.